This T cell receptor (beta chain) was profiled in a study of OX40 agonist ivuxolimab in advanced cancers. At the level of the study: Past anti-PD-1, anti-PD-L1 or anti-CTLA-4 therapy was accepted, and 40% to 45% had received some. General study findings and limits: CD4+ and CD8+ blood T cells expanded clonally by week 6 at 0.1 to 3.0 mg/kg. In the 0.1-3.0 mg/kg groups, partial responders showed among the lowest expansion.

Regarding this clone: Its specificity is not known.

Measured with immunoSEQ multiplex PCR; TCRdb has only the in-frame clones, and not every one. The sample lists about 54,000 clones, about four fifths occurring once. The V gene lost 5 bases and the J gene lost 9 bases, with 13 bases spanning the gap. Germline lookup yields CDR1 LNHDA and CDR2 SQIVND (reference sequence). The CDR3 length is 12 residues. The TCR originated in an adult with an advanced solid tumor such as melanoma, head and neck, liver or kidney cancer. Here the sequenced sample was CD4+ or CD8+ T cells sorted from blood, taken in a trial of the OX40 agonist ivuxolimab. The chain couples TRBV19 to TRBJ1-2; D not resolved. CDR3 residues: CASSEDRASYTF. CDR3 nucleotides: TGTGCCAGTAGTGAGGACCGGGCTAGCTACACCTTC.